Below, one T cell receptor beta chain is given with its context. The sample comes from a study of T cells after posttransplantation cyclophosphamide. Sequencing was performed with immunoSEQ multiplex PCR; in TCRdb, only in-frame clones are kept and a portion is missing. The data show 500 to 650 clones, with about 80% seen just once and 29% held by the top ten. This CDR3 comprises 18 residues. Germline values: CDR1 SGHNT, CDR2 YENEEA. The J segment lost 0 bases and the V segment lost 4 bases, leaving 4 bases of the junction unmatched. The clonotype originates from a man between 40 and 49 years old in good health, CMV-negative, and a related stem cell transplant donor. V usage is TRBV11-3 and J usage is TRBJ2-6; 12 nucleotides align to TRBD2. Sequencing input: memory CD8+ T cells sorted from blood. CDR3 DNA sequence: TGTGCCAGCAGCTCCGGACTAGCGGGGACCTCTGGGGCCAACGTCCTGACTTTC. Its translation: CASSSGLAGTSGANVLTF.